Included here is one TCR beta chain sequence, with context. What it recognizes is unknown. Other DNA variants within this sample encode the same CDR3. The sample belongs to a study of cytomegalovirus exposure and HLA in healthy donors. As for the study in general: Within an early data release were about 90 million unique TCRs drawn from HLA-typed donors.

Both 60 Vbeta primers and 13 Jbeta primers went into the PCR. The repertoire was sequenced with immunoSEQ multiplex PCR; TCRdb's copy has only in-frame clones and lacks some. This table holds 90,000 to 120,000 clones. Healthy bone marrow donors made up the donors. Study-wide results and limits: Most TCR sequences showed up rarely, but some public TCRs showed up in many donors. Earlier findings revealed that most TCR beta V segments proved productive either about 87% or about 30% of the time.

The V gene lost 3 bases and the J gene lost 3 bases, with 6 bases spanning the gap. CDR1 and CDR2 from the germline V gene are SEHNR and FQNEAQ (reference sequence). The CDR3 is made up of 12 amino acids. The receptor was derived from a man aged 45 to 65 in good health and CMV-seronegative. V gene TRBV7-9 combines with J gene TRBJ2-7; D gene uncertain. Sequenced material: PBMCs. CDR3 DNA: TGTGCCAGCAGCTTCGGGTACTACGAGCAGTACTTC. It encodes CASSFGYYEQYF.